The 7 T cell receptor beta chains presented below share a single source sample, sequenced in a study of blood T cells in healthy people across ages. The use of a sample-barcoded 5' primer and a J-beta primer mix characterized a second PCR of roughly 6 to 11 cycles. MiXCR, run by TCRdb on the 5' RACE reads, gives a single entry per CDR3 protein. The table has 780,000 or so distinct CDR3 sequences, roughly three fifths seen once. The sample taken for sequencing was blood. The receptors were gathered from a man aged 40-49 years in good health.

The V and J genes are TRBV6-5 and TRBJ1-6; tentatively, D is TRBD1 (6 bases). CDR3 length: 14 residues. Germline values: CDR1 MNHEY, CDR2 SVGAGI. The V end lost 7 bases, the J end lost 7 bases, and 14 bases lay between the germline ends. Here the CDR3 reads CASTPGQINSPLHF. In nucleotides, the CDR3 is TGTGCCAGCACCCCCGGACAGATCAATTCACCCCTCCACTTT.

The CDR3 nucleotides are TGTGCCAGCAGTTTATGGGGTGGTGCCGCGAACTACGAGCAGTACTTC. Translated, it gives CASSLWGGAANYEQYF. The chain employs TRBV27 and TRBJ2-5; the D is unclear. The closer fit of TRBJ2-7 to the DNA end suggests the J call may be wrong. Germline V gene sequence: CDR1 MNHEY, CDR2 SMNVEV (reference sequence). The CDR3 has 16 amino acids.

This clonotype showed up just a few times. The chain joins TRBV28 to TRBJ2-5; TRBD1 or TRBD2 may be the D gene (7 bases each). Trimming left V 3 bases short and J 5 bases short, with 40 bases between. This CDR3 contains 23 residues. CDR1 and CDR2 from the germline V gene are MDHEN and SYDVKM. CDR3 amino acids: CASSFQGGLAADDAAKVKETQYF. CDR3 in DNA: TGTGCCAGCAGTTTCCAGGGGGGGCTAGCGGCTGATGACGCGGCAAAGGTGAAGGAGACCCAGTACTTC.

This chain connects TRBV6-5 to TRBJ2-7, with a weak D call TRBD1 (6 bases). The germline V gene has CDR1 MNHEY and CDR2 SVGAGI. The CDR3 runs 19 residues. Trimming took 2 bases from V and 2 from J, leaving 25 bases between them. In nucleotides, the CDR3 is TGTGCCAGCAGTTACCATATTACAGGGACGCCGCCCCTTGCCTACGAGCAGTACTTC. This sequence encodes CASSYHITGTPPLAYEQYF.

The rearrangement joins TRBV7-2 to TRBJ2-3; TRBD2 matches at 10 bases. The germline V gene encodes CDR1 SGHTA and CDR2 FQGNSA. The J segment lost 10 bases and the V segment lost 1 base, leaving 20 bases of the junction unmatched. The CDR3 extends over 19 amino acids. The CDR3 is CASSLGPVKQRGGSEAQYF. The CDR3 DNA sequence: TGTGCCAGCAGCTTAGGCCCGGTAAAGCAGCGGGGGGGGTCGGAGGCGCAGTATTTT.

This clonotype was seen only a few times. The chain links TRBV28 to TRBJ2-1, with a tentative D call TRBD1 (6 bases). V lost 6 bases and J lost 8, with 20 bases in between. There are 15 residues in the CDR3. CDR1 and CDR2 (germline): MDHEN, SYDVKM. For the CDR3, the DNA is TGTGCCAGCAGACCACCAAACCTACAGGGCGATGAGCAGTTCTTC. Residues: CASRPPNLQGDEQFF.

This clonotype appeared once. The chain links TRBV15 to TRBJ2-5; 9 nucleotides agree with TRBD1. Germline values: CDR1 LNHNV, CDR2 YYDKDF (reference sequence). This CDR3 contains 15 residues. The V and J ends lost 2 bases and 1 base, in that order; junction bases with no gene match: 2. The CDR3 bases are TGTGCCACCAGCAGAATGGACAGGGGCCAAGAGACCCAGTACTTC. Translated: CATSRMDRGQETQYF.